This TCR beta chain was recorded in a study of cytomegalovirus exposure and HLA in healthy donors. Study results and limitations: Specific recognition of CMV antigens was confirmed in vitro for a few chains (all CMV-associated). Most TCRs appeared rarely, but some public TCRs recurred in many donors. Reported performance of the classifier showed diagnosis of cytomegalovirus status with high specificity and sensitivity.

On this clone itself: Its antigen is currently unknown.

Primers included in the PCR were 60 Vbeta and 13 Jbeta primers. TCRdb keeps only in-frame clones here, not all; method: immunoSEQ multiplex PCR. The table has fewer than 200,000 clones, about 88% seen once. CDR1 and CDR2 (germline): SEHNR, FQNEAQ (reference sequence). V lost 3 bases and J lost 0, with 10 bases in between. The length of the CDR3 is 15 residues. This receptor was obtained from a man between 18 and 35 years old in good health and CMV-seropositive. V usage is TRBV7-9 and J usage is TRBJ2-3; maybe TRBD2 (5 bases). The sample consisted of PBMCs. CDR3 DNA sequence: TGTGCCAGCAGCTTCGTCGGCGGGAGCACAGATACGCAGTATTTT. This translates into CASSFVGGSTDTQYF.